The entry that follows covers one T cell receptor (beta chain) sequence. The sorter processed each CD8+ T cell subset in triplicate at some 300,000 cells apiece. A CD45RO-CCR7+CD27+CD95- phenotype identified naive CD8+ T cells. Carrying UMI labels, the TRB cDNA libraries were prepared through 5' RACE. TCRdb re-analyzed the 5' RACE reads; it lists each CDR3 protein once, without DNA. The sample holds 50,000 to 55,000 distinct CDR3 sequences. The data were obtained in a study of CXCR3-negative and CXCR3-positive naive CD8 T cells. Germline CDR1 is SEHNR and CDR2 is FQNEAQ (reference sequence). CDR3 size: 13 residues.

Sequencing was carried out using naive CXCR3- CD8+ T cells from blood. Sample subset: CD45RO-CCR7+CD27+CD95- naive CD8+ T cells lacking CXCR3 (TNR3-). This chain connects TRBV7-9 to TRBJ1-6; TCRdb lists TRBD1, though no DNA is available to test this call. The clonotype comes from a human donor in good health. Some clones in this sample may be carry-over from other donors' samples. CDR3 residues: CASSSTPGAPLHF.